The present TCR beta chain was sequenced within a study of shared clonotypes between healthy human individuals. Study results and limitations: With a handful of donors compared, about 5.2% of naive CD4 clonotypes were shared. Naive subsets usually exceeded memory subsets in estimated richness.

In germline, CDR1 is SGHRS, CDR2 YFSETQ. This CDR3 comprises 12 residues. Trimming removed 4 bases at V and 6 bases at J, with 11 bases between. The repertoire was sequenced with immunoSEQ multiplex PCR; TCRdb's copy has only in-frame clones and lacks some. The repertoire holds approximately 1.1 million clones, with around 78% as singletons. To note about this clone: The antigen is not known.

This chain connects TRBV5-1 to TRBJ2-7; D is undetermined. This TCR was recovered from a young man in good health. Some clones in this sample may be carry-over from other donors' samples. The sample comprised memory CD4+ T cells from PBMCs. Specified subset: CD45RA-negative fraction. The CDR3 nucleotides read TGCGCCAGCAGCCTGAACCCGGGCGAGCAGTACTTC. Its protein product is CASSLNPGEQYF. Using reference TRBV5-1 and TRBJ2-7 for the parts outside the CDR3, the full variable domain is KAGVTQTPRYLIKTRGQQVTLSCSPISGHRSVSWYQQTPGQGLQFLFEYFSETQRNKGNFPGRFSGRQFSNSRSEMNVSTLELGDSALYLCASSLNPGEQYFGPGTRLTVT.